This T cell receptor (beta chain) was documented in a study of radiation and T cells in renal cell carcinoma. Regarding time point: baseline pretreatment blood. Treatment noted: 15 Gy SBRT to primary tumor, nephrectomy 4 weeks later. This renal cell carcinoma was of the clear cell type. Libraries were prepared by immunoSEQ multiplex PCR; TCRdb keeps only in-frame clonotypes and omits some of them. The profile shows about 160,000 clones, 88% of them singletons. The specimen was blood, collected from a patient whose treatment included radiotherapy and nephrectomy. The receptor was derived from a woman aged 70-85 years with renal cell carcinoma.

CDR3 sequence: CASSQALNTEAFF. CDR3 DNA sequence: TGTGCCAGCAGCCAAGCGTTGAACACTGAAGCTTTCTTT. The V and J genes are TRBV14 and TRBJ1-1; D unresolved. This CDR3 is 13 amino acids long. Germline CDR1 and CDR2: SGHDN and FVKESK. Between the trimmed V and J ends, which lost 1 base and 0 bases, there was a span of 3 bases. The full variable domain, its missing parts supplied by reference TRBV14 and TRBJ1-1, is EAGVTQFPSHSVIEKGQTVTLRCDPISGHDNLYWYRRVMGKEIKFLLHFVKESKQDESGMPNNRFLAERTGGTYSTLKVQPAELEDSGVYFCASSQALNTEAFFGQGTRLTVV.